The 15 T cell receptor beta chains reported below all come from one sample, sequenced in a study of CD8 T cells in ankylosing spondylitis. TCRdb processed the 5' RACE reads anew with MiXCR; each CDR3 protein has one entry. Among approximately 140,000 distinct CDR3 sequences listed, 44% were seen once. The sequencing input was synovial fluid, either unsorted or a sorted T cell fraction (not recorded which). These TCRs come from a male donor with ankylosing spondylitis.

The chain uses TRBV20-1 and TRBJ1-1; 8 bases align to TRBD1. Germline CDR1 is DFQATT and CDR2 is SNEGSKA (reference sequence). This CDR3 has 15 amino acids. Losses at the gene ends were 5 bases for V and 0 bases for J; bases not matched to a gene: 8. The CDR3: CSAWTGWGMNTEAFF. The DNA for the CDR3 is TGCAGTGCTTGGACAGGGTGGGGCATGAACACTGAAGCTTTCTTT.

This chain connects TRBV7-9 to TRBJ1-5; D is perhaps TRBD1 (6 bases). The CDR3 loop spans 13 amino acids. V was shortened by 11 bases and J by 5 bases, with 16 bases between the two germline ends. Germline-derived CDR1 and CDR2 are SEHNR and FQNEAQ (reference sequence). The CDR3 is CAWKGGVHQPQHF. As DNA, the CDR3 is TGTGCCTGGAAGGGGGGCGTCCATCAGCCCCAGCATTTT.

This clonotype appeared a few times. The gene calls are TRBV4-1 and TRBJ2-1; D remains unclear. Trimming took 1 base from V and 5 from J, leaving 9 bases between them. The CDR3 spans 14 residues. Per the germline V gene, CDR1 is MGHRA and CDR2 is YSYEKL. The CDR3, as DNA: TGCGCCAGCAGCCAAGTTTGGCAGAACAATGAGCAGTTCTTC. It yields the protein CASSQVWQNNEQFF.

The CDR3 spells CASKPGQGASGYTF. In DNA, the CDR3 is TGTGCCAGCAAACCGGGACAGGGGGCGTCTGGCTACACCTTC. The V and J genes are TRBV12-3 or TRBV12-4 and TRBJ1-2; TRBD1 aligns across 12 bases. The CDR3 has 14 amino acids. V was pared by 7 bases and J by 7 bases, with 7 bases of the junction left unmatched.

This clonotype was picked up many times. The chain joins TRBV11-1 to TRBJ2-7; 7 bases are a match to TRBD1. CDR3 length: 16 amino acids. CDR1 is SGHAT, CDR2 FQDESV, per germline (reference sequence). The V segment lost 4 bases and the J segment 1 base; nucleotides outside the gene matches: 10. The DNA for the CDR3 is TGTGCCAGCAGCTCCCCCGCGGCACAGGGGTCCTACGAGCAGTACTTC. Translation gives CASSSPAAQGSYEQYF.

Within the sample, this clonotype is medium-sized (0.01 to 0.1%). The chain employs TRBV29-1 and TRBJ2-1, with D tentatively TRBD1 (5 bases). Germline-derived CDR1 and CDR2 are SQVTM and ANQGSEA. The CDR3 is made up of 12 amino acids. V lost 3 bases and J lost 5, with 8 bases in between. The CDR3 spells CSVDEGDNEQFF. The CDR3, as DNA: TGCAGCGTTGACGAAGGGGACAATGAGCAGTTCTTC.

CDR3 sequence: CASSAAKFYGTSAYNEQFF. The CDR3 DNA reads as TGCGCCAGCAGCGCTGCGAAGTTTTACGGGACTAGCGCCTACAATGAGCAGTTCTTC. V is TRBV5-1 and J is TRBJ2-1, with 10 nucleotides matching TRBD2. The germline V gene encodes CDR1 SGHRS and CDR2 YFSETQ. The length of the CDR3 is 19 residues. Losses at the gene ends were 4 bases for V and 2 bases for J; bases not matched to a gene: 15.

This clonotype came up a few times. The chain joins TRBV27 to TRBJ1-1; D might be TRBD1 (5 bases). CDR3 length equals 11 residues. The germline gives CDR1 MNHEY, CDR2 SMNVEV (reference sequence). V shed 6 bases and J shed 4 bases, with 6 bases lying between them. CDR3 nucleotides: TGTGCCAGCAGAAGGGGCACTGAAGCTTTCTTT. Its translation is CASRRGTEAFF.

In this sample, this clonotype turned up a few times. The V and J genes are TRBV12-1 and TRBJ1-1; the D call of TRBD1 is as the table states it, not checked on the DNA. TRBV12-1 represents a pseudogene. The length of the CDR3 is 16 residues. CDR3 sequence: CASSLAGGPPNTEAFF. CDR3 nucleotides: TGTGCCAGCAGCTTGGCAGGGGGACCACCGAACACTGAAGCTTTCTTT.

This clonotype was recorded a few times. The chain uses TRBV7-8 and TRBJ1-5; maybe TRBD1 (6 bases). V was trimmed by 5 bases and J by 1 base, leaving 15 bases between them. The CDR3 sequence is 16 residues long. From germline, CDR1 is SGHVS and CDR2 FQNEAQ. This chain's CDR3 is CASSNLDRPSNQPQHF. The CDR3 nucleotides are TGTGCCAGCAGCAACCTGGACAGACCAAGCAATCAGCCCCAGCATTTT.

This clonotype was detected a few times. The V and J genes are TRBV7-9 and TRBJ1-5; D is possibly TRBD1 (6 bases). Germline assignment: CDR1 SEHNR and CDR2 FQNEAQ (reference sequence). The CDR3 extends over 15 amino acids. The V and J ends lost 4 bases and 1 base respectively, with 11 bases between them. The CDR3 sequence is CASSSATGSNQPQHF. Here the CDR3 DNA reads TGTGCCAGCAGCTCGGCGACAGGCAGCAATCAGCCCCAGCATTTT. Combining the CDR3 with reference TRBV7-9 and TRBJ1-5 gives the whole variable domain DTGVSQNPRHKITKRGQNVTFRCDPISEHNRLYWYRQTLGQGPEFLTYFQNEAQLEKSRLLSDRFSAERPKGSFSTLEIQRTEQGDSAMYLCASSSATGSNQPQHFGDGTRLSIL.

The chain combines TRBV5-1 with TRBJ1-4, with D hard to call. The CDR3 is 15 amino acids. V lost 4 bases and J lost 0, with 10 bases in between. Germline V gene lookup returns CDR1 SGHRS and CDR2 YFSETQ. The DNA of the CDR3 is TGCGCCAGCAGCGCCACAGCGTCAACTAATGAAAAACTGTTTTTT. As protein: CASSATASTNEKLFF.

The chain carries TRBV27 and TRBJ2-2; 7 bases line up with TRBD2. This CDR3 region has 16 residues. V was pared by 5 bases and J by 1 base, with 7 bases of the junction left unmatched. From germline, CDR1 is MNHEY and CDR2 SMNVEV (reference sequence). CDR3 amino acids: CASSPLAGLNTGELFF. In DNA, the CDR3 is TGTGCCAGCAGTCCTTTAGCGGGCTTGAACACCGGGGAGCTGTTTTTT.

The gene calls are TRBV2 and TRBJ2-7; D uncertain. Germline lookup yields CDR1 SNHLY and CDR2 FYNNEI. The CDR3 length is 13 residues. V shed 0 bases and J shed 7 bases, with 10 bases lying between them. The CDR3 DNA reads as TGTGCCAGCAGTGAAGCGCTAAGGGTAGAGCAGTACTTC. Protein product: CASSEALRVEQYF.

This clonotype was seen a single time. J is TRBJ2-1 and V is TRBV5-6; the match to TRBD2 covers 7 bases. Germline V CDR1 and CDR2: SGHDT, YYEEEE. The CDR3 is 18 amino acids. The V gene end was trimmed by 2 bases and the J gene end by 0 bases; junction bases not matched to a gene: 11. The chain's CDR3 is CASSFGRERSPSYNEQFF. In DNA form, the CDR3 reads TGTGCCAGCAGCTTCGGGCGGGAGAGATCTCCCTCCTACAATGAGCAGTTCTTC.